Listed below are T cell receptor beta chains from one sample, sequenced in a study of radiotherapy plus CTLA-4 blockade in lung cancer. The assay was immunoSEQ multiplex PCR, and TCRdb's table has in-frame clones only and misses some. The sample lists some 110,000 clones, 81% occurring once. The source was peripheral blood, collected from a patient treated with radiotherapy plus ipilimumab. These receptors originate from a human donor with non-small cell lung cancer that progressed on radiotherapy plus ipilimumab. Some clones in this sample may be carry-over from other donors' samples. Both conserved end residues are part of each CDR3. Fields, in order: D gene, J gene, V gene, clone size, CDR3 DNA, CDR3 protein. D genes are given only for firm matches. Clone size is stated in some rows and not others, as once, few, many or a class when expanded.

>-|TRBJ1-1|TRBV6-5|few
TGTGCCAGCGCGGGAACTGAAGCTTTCTTT
CASAGTEAFF
>-|TRBJ1-6|TRBV5-4|-
TGTGCCAGCAGCTTGGAGGAGGGAGGGAATTCACCCCTCCACTTT
CASSLEEGGNSPLHF
>-|TRBJ1-3|TRBV13|-
TGTGCCAGCAGCTTAGAGGCAGGCGACGGAAACACCATATATTTT
CASSLEAGDGNTIYF
>-|TRBJ1-1|TRBV9|-
TGTGCCAGCAGCGTAGACCGGCTTATGAACACTGAAGCTTTCTTT
CASSVDRLMNTEAFF
>TRBD1|TRBJ1-2|TRBV5-4|-
TGTGCCAGCAGCCAGGGACAGGGTAGGACCTTC
CASSQGQGRTF
>TRBD1|TRBJ2-7|TRBV4-3|-
TGCGCCAGCAAGGGGGACAGAGGCTCTGCCGAGCAGTACTTC
CASKGDRGSAEQYF
>-|TRBJ2-2|TRBV7-2|-
TGTGCCAGCAGCTCCCATTTTAAGCCGGCCGGGGAGCTGTTTTTT
CASSSHFKPAGELFF
>TRBD2|TRBJ2-2|TRBV25-1|few
TGTGCCAGCAGTGGGATGGGGGGGTCGAACACCGGGGAGCTGTTTTTT
CASSGMGGSNTGELFF
>-|TRBJ1-3|TRBV2|few
TGTGCCAGCAGTGAAGGGCTGTCCGGGTGGGGAAACACCATATATTTT
CASSEGLSGWGNTIYF
>-|TRBJ1-1|TRBV4-2|-
TGTGCCAGCAGCCAAGTCCTACAGGGTACTGAAGCTTTCTTT
CASSQVLQGTEAFF
>TRBD2|TRBJ2-1|TRBV2|few
TGTGCCAGGGAGCGGGGCAATGAGCAGTTCTTC
CARERGNEQFF
>-|TRBJ2-2|TRBV4-3|-
TGCGCCAGCAGCCAAGATGGCGGGACCGGGGAGCTGTTTTTT
CASSQDGGTGELFF
>-|TRBJ2-1|TRBV15|-
TGTGCCACCAGCAGCGATCAGGTGGGAAAGCAGTTCTTC
CATSSDQVGKQFF
>-|TRBJ1-2|TRBV10-3|many
TGTGCCATCAACGGGCCAACCGGCGGCTACACCTTC
CAINGPTGGYTF
>-|TRBJ1-1|TRBV7-2|-
TGTGCCAGCAGCTTATACAGGTCTACTGAAGCTTTCTTT
CASSLYRSTEAFF
>TRBD1|TRBJ2-5|TRBV29-1|-
TGCAGCGTTGATGGGACAGGTGGGCAAGAGACCCAGTACTTC
CSVDGTGGQETQYF
>-|TRBJ2-5|TRBV7-6|few
TGTGCCAGCAGCTTAGCGGGTAGGCAAGAGACCCAGTACTTC
CASSLAGRQETQYF
>-|TRBJ1-1|TRBV11-1|-
TGTGCCAGCAGCCTCGACAGAATTAGCTTGGCTTTCTTT
CASSLDRISLAFF
>-|TRBJ1-1|TRBV5-4|-
TGTGCCAGCAGCTTGGCTGGTCTTCGAGGCACTGAAGCTTTCTTT
CASSLAGLRGTEAFF
>-|TRBJ2-7|TRBV4-3|few
TGCGCCAGCAGCCCCCACGGGACCCCGAGGTCCTACGAGCAGTACTTC
CASSPHGTPRSYEQYF
>-|TRBJ1-6|TRBV18|-
TGTGCCAGCTCGGGACGGGAAAATTCACCCCTCCACTTT
CASSGRENSPLHF
>-|TRBJ1-2|TRBV28|-
TGTGCCAGCAGTTGGGGGGTAGCTTATGGCTACACCTTC
CASSWGVAYGYTF
>-|TRBJ2-4|TRBV11-2|-
TGTGCCAGCAGCCCGGCCGACATCCGAGCCAAAAACATTCAGTACTTC
CASSPADIRAKNIQYF